The clone carrying this TCR beta chain has just a few counts. The data are from a study of blood T cell repertoires in COVID-19. Using immunoSEQ multiplex PCR, the repertoire was profiled, and TCRdb retains in-frame clones only, with some absent. The repertoire includes some 700,000 clones, 85% to 90% of them detected once, and over 0.2% sits in the top ten. The CDR3 covers 13 residues. Germline assignment: CDR1 SGHRS and CDR2 YFSETQ. With 5 bases removed from V and 5 bases from J, the gap between germline ends came to 14 bases. Material: peripheral blood. This receptor was obtained from a woman younger than 35 with acute or convalescent COVID-19. The rearrangement uses TRBV5-1 and TRBJ2-7; possibly TRBD2 for D (6 bases). The CDR3 loop reads CASSHGTGDEQYF. CDR3 sequence (DNA): TGCGCCAGCAGTCATGGAACGGGGGACGAGCAGTACTTC.